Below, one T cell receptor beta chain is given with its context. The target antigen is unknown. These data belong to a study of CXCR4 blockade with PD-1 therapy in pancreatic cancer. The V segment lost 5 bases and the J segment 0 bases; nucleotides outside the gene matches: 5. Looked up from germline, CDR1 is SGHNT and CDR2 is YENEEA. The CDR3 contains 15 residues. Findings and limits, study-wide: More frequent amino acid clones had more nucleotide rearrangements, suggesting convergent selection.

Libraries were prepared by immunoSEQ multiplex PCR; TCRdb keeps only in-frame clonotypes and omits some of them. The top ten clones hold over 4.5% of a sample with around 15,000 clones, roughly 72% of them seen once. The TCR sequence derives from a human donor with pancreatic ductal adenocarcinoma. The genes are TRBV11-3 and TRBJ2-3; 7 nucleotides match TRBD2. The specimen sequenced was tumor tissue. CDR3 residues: CASSLQAGSTDTQYF. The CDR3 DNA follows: TGTGCCAGCAGCCTCCAAGCGGGAAGCACAGATACGCAGTATTTT.